The next 31 T cell receptor beta chains were all read from a single sample in a study of shared clonotypes between healthy human individuals. As defined, naive CD8 cells were CD45RO-negative and positively selected for CCR7, with terminally differentiated effector memory CD45RA+ cells excluded. Libraries were prepared by immunoSEQ multiplex PCR; TCRdb keeps only in-frame clonotypes and omits some of them. Of roughly 2.1 million clones in the sample, about 92% are singletons; the top ten hold around 1.7%. The specimen was naive CD8+ T cells from PBMCs. The receptors shown here come from a man in his late teens or twenties in good health. Some clones in this sample may be carry-over from other donors' samples.

This chain connects TRBV13 to TRBJ2-7; D not resolved. CDR1 and CDR2 from the germline V gene are PRHDT and FYEKMQ (reference sequence). The V end was cut by 6 bases, the J end by 2 bases, with 17 bases between. The CDR3 has 15 amino acids. The CDR3 is CASSDRTELAYEQYF. DNA for the CDR3: TGTGCCAGCAGTGACCGGACCGAGTTAGCCTACGAGCAGTACTTC.

In DNA, the CDR3 is TGTGCCAGCAGCTCGCCCTCCGGGACAGCGGCCTACGAGCAGTACTTC. Protein sequence: CASSSPSGTAAYEQYF. J is TRBJ2-7 and V is TRBV7-3, with 7 bases lining up with TRBD1. Germline loops: CDR1 SGHTA, CDR2 FQGTGA. Losses at the gene ends were 4 bases for V and 2 bases for J; bases not matched to a gene: 11. The CDR3 is made up of 16 amino acids.

A remark on this clone: The same CDR3 also results from other DNA sequences found in this sample. The chain carries TRBV14 and TRBJ1-1; D unclear. Deletions cut 0 bases from V and 0 bases from J, with 8 bases between. The CDR3 totals 15 residues. From germline, CDR1 is SGHDN and CDR2 FVKESK. The CDR3 reads CASSQEPGLNTEAFF. DNA of the CDR3: TGTGCCAGCAGCCAAGAGCCTGGATTGAACACTGAAGCTTTCTTT.

The genes are TRBV28 and TRBJ1-1; 10 positions agree with TRBD1. Germline V gene data show CDR1 as MDHEN and CDR2 as SYDVKM. J was trimmed by 5 bases and V by 11 bases; bases with no gene match: 5. The CDR3 runs to 12 residues. The CDR3 protein is CAGQGGETEAFF. The CDR3 coding sequence is TGTGCCGGACAGGGGGGTGAGACTGAAGCTTTCTTT.

The chain carries TRBV27 and TRBJ2-7; D may match TRBD1 or TRBD2 (6 bases each). Per germline, CDR1 MNHEY and CDR2 SMNVEV (reference sequence). V dropped 6 bases and J dropped 2 bases, with 17 bases sitting between them. This CDR3 is built from 15 residues. The CDR3 DNA follows: TGTGCCAGCAGGGGGGGCACTAGGATTCCCTACGAGCAGTACTTC. Translation: CASRGGTRIPYEQYF.

In its sample, this clone was seen a few times. The V and J genes are TRBV30 and TRBJ1-1; 7 nucleotides align to TRBD1. Per germline, CDR1 GTSNPN and CDR2 SVGIG (reference sequence). This CDR3 has 14 residues. Trimming cost V 5 bases and J 1 base; bases outside gene matches: 7. The CDR3 DNA sequence: TGTGCCTGGGCTACAGGGGTGGGGAACACTGAAGCTTTCTTT. It encodes CAWATGVGNTEAFF.

V gene TRBV29-1 combines with J gene TRBJ2-7; D is possibly TRBD1 (6 bases). Germline CDR1 and CDR2: SQVTM and ANQGSEA. The V gene lost 4 bases and the J gene lost 0 bases, with 13 bases spanning the gap. The length of the CDR3 is 14 residues. CDR3 DNA: TGCAGCGTTGTGGACAGCCGGAGCTCCTACGAGCAGTACTTC. Its translation: CSVVDSRSSYEQYF.

The V call is TRBV5-4, the J call TRBJ2-3; D may be TRBD2 (6 bases). With 5 bases removed from V and 4 bases from J, the gap between germline ends came to 17 bases. CDR1 and CDR2 from the germline V gene are SGHNT and YYREEE (reference sequence). The CDR3 loop spans 15 amino acids. CDR3 nucleotides: TGTGCCAGCAGTTACGGGAGATCGAACGCAGATACGCAGTATTTT. Its protein is CASSYGRSNADTQYF.

This sequence joins TRBV27 and TRBJ2-7; a possible D gene is TRBD1 (7 bases). This CDR3 has 13 residues. Germline V lookup: CDR1 MNHEY, CDR2 SMNVEV (reference sequence). CDR3 bases: TGTGCGACGGCCAGGGGGGCAACCTACGAGCAGTACTTC. Translated: CATARGATYEQYF.

This clone was observed once. The chain employs TRBV5-8 and TRBJ2-1; the match to TRBD1 covers 7 bases. The CDR3 spans 15 residues. The germline V gene has CDR1 SGHTS and CDR2 YDEGEE. After removal of 4 bases from V and 8 bases from J, the junction contained 12 bases not matched to a gene. CDR3 DNA sequence: TGTGCCAGCAGCCCCCGCCGAGGACAGGTTGATGAGCAGTTCTTC. Translated, it gives CASSPRRGQVDEQFF.

This chain links TRBV4-1 with TRBJ2-7; D is possibly TRBD2 (6 bases). The germline CDR1 and CDR2 sequences are MGHRA and YSYEKL. The CDR3 covers 13 residues. Trimming stripped 2 bases from V and 4 bases from J, with 9 bases between. The CDR3, as DNA: TGCGCCAGCAGCCAATTGACTAGTTACGAGCAGTACTTC. Its translation: CASSQLTSYEQYF.

The CDR3 nucleotides are TGTGCCAGCAGCTTAGTGCAGGGCGGTCAGCCCCAGCATTTT. This gives the protein CASSLVQGGQPQHF. The chain is built from TRBV7-8 and TRBJ1-5, with D perhaps TRBD1 (5 bases). Per the germline V gene, CDR1 is SGHVS and CDR2 is FQNEAQ. The CDR3 has 14 amino acids. Trimming pared 1 base from V and 6 bases from J, leaving 10 bases between.

The V and J genes are TRBV30 and TRBJ2-1; 7 bases match TRBD1. With V trimmed by 1 base and J by 6 bases, 9 bases remained unmatched. Looked up from germline, CDR1 is GTSNPN and CDR2 is SVGIG (reference sequence). CDR3 length equals 15 residues. CDR3 in amino acids: CAWSAPGDSGNEQFF. The CDR3 nucleotides are TGTGCCTGGAGTGCCCCCGGGGACAGCGGCAATGAGCAGTTCTTC.

J is TRBJ2-2 and V is TRBV2; the D gene is possibly TRBD1 (5 bases). Germline CDR1 and CDR2: SNHLY and FYNNEI. The CDR3 extends over 16 amino acids. The V end was cut by 6 bases, the J end by 0 bases, with 14 bases between. The CDR3 protein is CASRPIDSANTGELFF. The DNA of the CDR3 is TGTGCCAGCAGACCCATAGACAGCGCGAACACCGGGGAGCTGTTTTTT.

V is TRBV28 and J is TRBJ2-7; D might be TRBD1 (6 bases). The CDR3 loop spans 11 amino acids. V was trimmed by 6 bases and J by 4 bases, leaving 7 bases between them. Germline CDR1 reads MDHEN; CDR2 reads SYDVKM. CDR3 amino acids: CASRDSYEQYF. Written as DNA, the CDR3 is TGTGCCAGCAGGGACAGTTACGAGCAGTACTTC.

The chain employs TRBV11-3 and TRBJ2-1, with D perhaps matching TRBD2 (6 bases). The CDR3 extends over 13 amino acids. CDR1 is SGHNT and CDR2 is YENEEA in the germline V gene. Trimming cost V 4 bases and J 8 bases, with 12 bases left between them. The CDR3, as DNA: TGTGCCAGCAGCTCTCGCCGGGACTATGAGCAGTTCTTC. It codes for CASSSRRDYEQFF. Full variable domain (outside the CDR3, taken from reference TRBV11-3 and TRBJ2-1): EAGVVQSPRYKIIEKKQPVAFWCNPISGHNTLYWYLQNLGQGPELLIRYENEEAVDDSQLPKDRFSAERLKGVDSTLKIQPAELGDSAVYLCASSSRRDYEQFFGPGTRLTVL.

The V gene is TRBV5-1, the J gene TRBJ2-7, with D maybe TRBD2 (6 bases). The germline gives CDR1 SGHRS, CDR2 YFSETQ. The V end was cut by 3 bases, the J end by 3 bases, with 10 bases between. The CDR3 has 13 residues. The CDR3 region is CASSWGVHYEQYF. In DNA, the CDR3 is TGCGCCAGCAGCTGGGGGGTTCACTACGAGCAGTACTTC.

This chain uses TRBV7-2 with TRBJ2-7; 8 bases align to TRBD1. V gave up 6 bases and J gave up 4 bases; unmatched junction bases: 11. The CDR3 is 15 amino acids. Looked up from germline, CDR1 is SGHTA and CDR2 is FQGNSA. The CDR3 spells CASRYQRTGRYEQYF. The CDR3, as DNA: TGTGCCAGCAGATATCAGAGGACAGGGCGATACGAGCAGTACTTC.

This sequence joins TRBV9 and TRBJ1-3; 7 positions agree with TRBD1. CDR1 and CDR2 (germline): SGDLS, YYNGEE. Trimming cost V 3 bases and J 2 bases; bases outside gene matches: 5. There are 15 residues in the CDR3. The CDR3 DNA sequence: TGTGCCAGCAGCGCGACAGGGCGCGCTGGAAACACCATATATTTT. Protein sequence: CASSATGRAGNTIYF.

This clone was seen only a few times. The gene calls are TRBV27 and TRBJ1-1, with 8 bases that match TRBD1. J gave up 3 bases and V 6 bases, and 3 bases lay outside the gene matches. This CDR3 has 13 amino acids. Germline V gene sequence: CDR1 MNHEY, CDR2 SMNVEV (reference sequence). For the CDR3, the DNA is TGTGCCAGCAGACACAGGGGGGACACTGAAGCTTTCTTT. Translated: CASRHRGDTEAFF.

This clone came up a few times. The rearrangement uses TRBV27 and TRBJ2-7, with D tentatively TRBD1 (5 bases). The V and J ends lost 0 bases and 7 bases respectively, with 10 bases between them. The length of the CDR3 is 13 residues. The germline V gene encodes CDR1 MNHEY and CDR2 SMNVEV (reference sequence). This CDR3 reads CASSLSGVREQYF. CDR3 nucleotides: TGTGCCAGCAGTTTATCAGGGGTACGGGAGCAGTACTTC.

V and J are TRBV11-1 and TRBJ1-1; D is ambiguous. The CDR3 is made up of 13 amino acids. V gave up 2 bases and J gave up 1 base, with 5 bases separating them. The germline V gene has CDR1 SGHAT and CDR2 FQDESV (reference sequence). The CDR3 DNA follows: TGTGCCAGCAGCTTAACCACGAACACTGAAGCTTTCTTT. This gives the protein CASSLTTNTEAFF.

This chain joins TRBV27 and TRBJ1-1; TRBD1 matches 7 bases. Looked up from germline, CDR1 is MNHEY and CDR2 is SMNVEV (reference sequence). J lost 7 bases, V lost 6 bases, and 5 bases had no gene match. The CDR3 is 12 amino acids. The CDR3 is CASSGTGVEAFF. The CDR3 DNA follows: TGTGCCAGCAGCGGTACAGGGGTTGAAGCTTTCTTT.

This chain uses TRBV28 with TRBJ1-4; 8 bases match TRBD1. V was pared by 5 bases and J by 7 bases, with 12 bases of the junction left unmatched. Germline V lookup: CDR1 MDHEN, CDR2 SYDVKM. There are 16 residues in the CDR3. This CDR3 reads CASSLEQGEGSEKLFF. DNA of the CDR3: TGTGCCAGCAGTCTCGAACAGGGGGAAGGGAGTGAAAAACTGTTTTTT. The full variable domain, with the rest looked up from reference TRBV28 and TRBJ1-4, is DVKVTQSSRYLVKRTGEKVFLECVQDMDHENMFWYRQDPGLGLRLIYFSYDVKMKEKGDIPEGYSVSREKKERFSLILESASTNQTSMYLCASSLEQGEGSEKLFFGSGTQLSVL.

The count of this clone is one. This chain connects TRBV11-2 to TRBJ2-2; the D is unclear. Germline V gene data show CDR1 as SGHAT and CDR2 as FQNNGV. This CDR3 region has 12 residues. Trimming removed 5 bases at V and 7 bases at J, with 8 bases between. The CDR3 DNA sequence: TGTGCCAGCAGCCATTCCGGCGGGGAGCTGTTTTTT. This codes for CASSHSGGELFF.

The gene calls are TRBV4-1 and TRBJ2-1, with D hard to call. The germline gives CDR1 MGHRA, CDR2 YSYEKL. The CDR3 is 16 residues long. Trimming shortened V by 6 bases and J by 0 bases, and 15 bases separated the two germline ends. The CDR3 bases are TGCGCCAGCAGTCTCCTGCAAGGAAGCTCCTACAATGAGCAGTTCTTC. Residues: CASSLLQGSSYNEQFF.

The chain carries TRBV10-1 and TRBJ2-1; 9 nucleotides match TRBD2. Trimming took 7 bases from V and 2 from J; bases not matched to a gene: 15. CDR3 length: 18 amino acids. CDR1 is WNHNN and CDR2 is SYGVQD in the germline V gene (reference sequence). The CDR3 is CASTTTPSSGTTYNEQFF. CDR3 nucleotide sequence: TGCGCCAGCACCACTACCCCCTCTAGCGGGACGACCTACAATGAGCAGTTCTTC.

The count of this clone is one. The rearrangement joins TRBV28 to TRBJ1-3, with D hard to call. The CDR3 is made up of 15 amino acids. The V end lost 5 bases, the J end lost 2 bases, and 13 bases lay between the germline ends. Germline V CDR1 and CDR2: MDHEN, SYDVKM. This CDR3 is CASSTVRETGNTIYF. The CDR3 DNA reads as TGTGCCAGCAGTACGGTTAGGGAGACTGGAAACACCATATATTTT.

V and J are TRBV5-4 and TRBJ1-2; D is unresolved. This CDR3 contains 16 residues. Germline CDR1 reads SGHNT; CDR2 reads YYREEE (reference sequence). V was trimmed by 0 bases and J by 2 bases, leaving 14 bases between them. The CDR3 loop reads CASSLAVLDPNYGYTF. In DNA, the CDR3 is TGTGCCAGCAGCTTGGCCGTTCTGGACCCCAACTATGGCTACACCTTC.

The chain uses TRBV12-5 and TRBJ1-2; D may be TRBD1 (5 bases). Germline V gene data show CDR1 as LGHNT and CDR2 as FRNRAP. This CDR3 has 12 residues. Trimming shortened V by 6 bases and J by 5 bases, and 10 bases separated the two germline ends. CDR3 nucleotides: TGTGCTAGTGGGAGTGGGACTTATGGCTACACCTTC. Protein: CASGSGTYGYTF.

J is TRBJ1-2 and V is TRBV2; a possible D gene is TRBD1 (6 bases). Germline V gene lookup returns CDR1 SNHLY and CDR2 FYNNEI. V was trimmed by 6 bases and J by 1 base, leaving 15 bases between them. The CDR3 runs 15 residues. The CDR3 here is CASSGTFISNYGYTF. CDR3 bases: TGTGCCAGCAGCGGGACATTTATTAGTAACTATGGCTACACCTTC. Combining the CDR3 with reference TRBV2 and TRBJ1-2 gives the whole variable domain EPEVTQTPSHQVTQMGQEVILRCVPISNHLYFYWYRQILGQKVEFLVSFYNNEISEKSEIFDDQFSVERPDGSNFTLKIRSTKLEDSAMYFCASSGTFISNYGYTFGSGTRLTVV.